Presented here are 21 T cell receptor beta chains from one specimen sequenced in a study of CD8 T cells in ankylosing spondylitis. One entry per CDR3 protein, called by TCRdb with MiXCR from the 5' RACE reads. Of around 180,000 distinct CDR3 sequences in the sample, 15% to 20% are singletons; the top ten hold 4.3%. The sequencing input was blood, either unsorted or a sorted T cell fraction (not recorded which). These receptors all stem from a male donor aged 10 to 30 with ankylosing spondylitis or in good health (not recorded which).

Many counts were recorded for this clonotype. The chain employs TRBV27 and TRBJ2-6; D call uncertain. With 4 bases removed from V and 0 bases from J, the gap between germline ends came to 7 bases. The CDR3 consists of 15 residues. Per germline, CDR1 MNHEY and CDR2 SMNVEV (reference sequence). CDR3 sequence reads: CASSYGFSGANVLTF. CDR3 bases: TGTGCCAGCAGTTACGGCTTCTCTGGGGCCAACGTCCTGACTTTC.

This clonotype was recorded many times. The chain recombines TRBV10-3 with TRBJ2-5; TRBD2 aligns across 8 bases. The CDR3 consists of 15 residues. Germline trimming cut 2 bases from V and 5 bases from J; bases unmatched to any gene: 7. Germline V gene lookup returns CDR1 ENHRY and CDR2 SYGVKD. CDR3 residues: CAISETLAEGETQYF. The DNA for the CDR3 is TGTGCCATCAGTGAGACACTAGCGGAGGGGGAGACCCAGTACTTC.

The CDR3 bases are TGTGCCTGGAGGGTCCCTAGCGGGAGGAGAAATGAGCAGTTCTTC. As protein: CAWRVPSGRRNEQFF. The V gene is TRBV30, the J gene TRBJ2-1; TRBD2 matches 11 bases. Germline assignment: CDR1 GTSNPN and CDR2 SVGIG (reference sequence). There are 15 residues in the CDR3. V gave up 3 bases and J gave up 7 bases; unmatched junction bases: 8.

This clonotype appeared a few times. The chain links TRBV12-3 or TRBV12-4 to TRBJ1-1; tentative D call: TRBD1 (5 bases). V shed 8 bases and J shed 1 base, with 11 bases lying between them. CDR3 size: 13 residues. CDR3 residues: CASRGGANTEAFF. The CDR3 DNA is TGTGCCAGCCGGGGGGGAGCGAACACTGAAGCTTTCTTT.

The sample holds one count of this clonotype. V usage is TRBV12-3 or TRBV12-4 and J usage is TRBJ2-3; unclear D gene. Trimming took off 6 bases at V and 1 base at J, with 14 bases between the two ends. The length of the CDR3 is 15 residues. CDR3 nucleotide sequence: TGTGCCAGCAGCTCCCGATCCCCTGGCACAGATACGCAGTATTTT. It yields the protein CASSSRSPGTDTQYF.

Ten or more counts support this clonotype. The chain uses TRBV6-2 or TRBV6-3 and TRBJ2-1; TRBD2 agrees at 9 bases. Losses at the gene ends were 0 bases for V and 2 bases for J; bases not matched to a gene: 17. The CDR3 consists of 21 residues. Germline CDR1 reads MNHEY; CDR2 reads SVGEGT. In nucleotides, the CDR3 is TGTGCCAGCAGTTACTCTCGAGCCGGGACTAGCAGCTCGAGCCCCTACAATGAGCAGTTCTTC. It encodes CASSYSRAGTSSSSPYNEQFF.

This clonotype was observed at least ten times. The chain couples TRBV24-1 to TRBJ2-1, with TRBD2 identical over 8 bases. The CDR3 spans 15 residues. Germline CDR1 is KGHDR and CDR2 is SFDVKD. V trimming: 4 bases; J trimming: 6 bases; junction bases outside the gene matches: 7. CDR3 sequence reads: CATSDPGTSTNEQFF. CDR3 bases: TGTGCCACCAGTGACCCCGGGACTAGTACCAATGAGCAGTTCTTC.

This chain links TRBV2 with TRBJ2-2; D gene ambiguous. V lost 6 bases, J lost 6 bases, and 11 bases lay in between. The CDR3 extends over 13 amino acids. Looked up from germline, CDR1 is SNHLY and CDR2 is FYNNEI. CDR3 bases: TGTGCCAGCAGCCCCCGAACCGCCGGGGAGCTGTTTTTT. It yields the protein CASSPRTAGELFF.

This clonotype was detected many times. The rearrangement links TRBV4-2 to TRBJ2-1, with D maybe TRBD2 (5 bases). The V gene lost 1 base and the J gene lost 5 bases, with 12 bases spanning the gap. There are 15 residues in the CDR3. Germline values: CDR1 LGHNA, CDR2 YNFKEQ. The CDR3, as DNA: TGTGCCAGCAGCCAAGTTTTACCCGGGGACAATGAGCAGTTCTTC. Amino acids: CASSQVLPGDNEQFF.

This clonotype was seen repeatedly, ten times or more. The CDR3 sequence is CASRQGSGDIQYF. In nucleotides, the CDR3 is TGCGCCAGTAGACAGGGGTCTGGGGACATTCAGTACTTC. The chain carries TRBV5-1 and TRBJ2-4, with 8 bases identical to TRBD1. From germline, CDR1 is SGHRS and CDR2 YFSETQ. The CDR3 spans 13 residues. Trimming took 8 bases from V and 8 from J; bases not matched to a gene: 9. Full variable domain (remainder filled in from reference TRBV5-1 and TRBJ2-4): KAGVTQTPRYLIKTRGQQVTLSCSPISGHRSVSWYQQTPGQGLQFLFEYFSETQRNKGNFPGRFSGRQFSNSRSEMNVSTLELGDSALYLCASRQGSGDIQYFGAGTRLSVL.

This clonotype was observed a single time. This chain links TRBV12-3 or TRBV12-4 with TRBJ2-7; 11 bases are a match to TRBD2. This CDR3 comprises 15 residues. V lost 7 bases, J lost 7 bases, and 12 bases stayed unmatched. The CDR3 here is CASNLAGGMIGEQYF. The CDR3 DNA is TGTGCCAGCAACCTAGCGGGAGGTATGATAGGGGAGCAGTACTTC.

This clonotype was found many times. The gene calls are TRBV29-1 and TRBJ1-5; the D gene is possibly TRBD1 (5 bases). Germline loops: CDR1 SQVTM, CDR2 ANQGSEA. V was shortened by 4 bases and J by 2 bases, with 15 bases between the two germline ends. The CDR3 extends over 15 amino acids. Here the CDR3 reads CSVADGGMGNQPQHF. CDR3 DNA sequence: TGCAGCGTTGCGGATGGGGGGATGGGCAATCAGCCCCAGCATTTT.

In this sample, this clonotype turned up many times. This rearrangement joins TRBV27 to TRBJ2-3; 10 bases align to TRBD1. Germline CDR1 and CDR2: MNHEY and SMNVEV (reference sequence). V lost 6 bases to trimming and J lost 1 base; unmatched junction nucleotides: 7. CDR3 length: 16 residues. The CDR3 DNA reads TGTGCCAGCAGCACCCTAGGACAGGGGGGCACAGATACGCAGTATTTT. Translating it yields CASSTLGQGGTDTQYF.

This clonotype has ten or more counts. The genes are TRBV5-1 and TRBJ2-1, with D perhaps matching TRBD1 (6 bases). Between the trimmed V and J ends, which lost 0 bases and 3 bases, there was a span of 16 bases. Germline values: CDR1 SGHRS, CDR2 YFSETQ. The length of the CDR3 is 17 residues. The CDR3 DNA sequence: TGCGCCAGCAGCTTGGGGGGGCGCTTTGGACTCTACAATGAGCAGTTCTTC. This sequence encodes CASSLGGRFGLYNEQFF.

This clonotype has a count of ten or more. The chain recombines TRBV20-1 with TRBJ2-3; no clear D gene. The CDR3 covers 12 residues. Trimming removed 1 base at V and 6 bases at J, with 8 bases between. The germline CDR1 and CDR2 sequences are DFQATT and SNEGSKA (reference sequence). CDR3 DNA sequence: TGCAGTGCTAGAGTCCTAACGGATACGCAGTATTTT. Its protein product is CSARVLTDTQYF.

The chain employs TRBV6-1 and TRBJ2-1; 12 bases fit TRBD2. V trimming: 7 bases; J trimming: 7 bases; junction bases outside the gene matches: 8. The CDR3 consists of 15 residues. Germline V gives CDR1 MNHNS, CDR2 SASEGT. In DNA form, the CDR3 reads TGTGCCAGCACCCTAGGACTAGCGGGATCAAATGAGCAGTTCTTC. It yields the protein CASTLGLAGSNEQFF.

The chain is built from TRBV10-1 and TRBJ2-5; 12 positions match TRBD2. Losses at the gene ends were 4 bases for V and 5 bases for J; bases not matched to a gene: 8. Germline CDR1 and CDR2: WNHNN and SYGVQD (reference sequence). This CDR3 spans 16 amino acids. CDR3 sequence reads: CASSVALAGGPETQYF. CDR3 bases: TGCGCCAGCAGTGTAGCCCTAGCGGGAGGGCCGGAGACCCAGTACTTC.

CDR3 region: CATAISTNEKLFF. CDR3 coding DNA: TGTGCCACCGCAATTTCAACTAATGAAAAACTGTTTTTT. This chain links TRBV12-3 or TRBV12-4 with TRBJ1-4; no definite D call. Trimming left V 10 bases short and J 0 bases short, with 9 bases between. The CDR3 is 13 amino acids.

This clonotype was seen ten or more times. This chain joins TRBV7-9 and TRBJ2-5; 8 bases line up with TRBD1. From germline, CDR1 is SEHNR and CDR2 FQNEAQ (reference sequence). The CDR3 has 15 residues. V was clipped by 5 bases and J by 6 bases; unmatched bases: 11. The CDR3 DNA reads as TGTGCCAGCAGCGCACCGACAGGGGAGGAGAAGACCCAGTACTTC. Protein sequence: CASSAPTGEEKTQYF.

This clonotype was seen repeatedly, ten times or more. The chain links TRBV30 to TRBJ1-2; D call uncertain. With 3 bases removed from V and 3 bases from J, the gap between germline ends came to 8 bases. CDR1 and CDR2 from the germline V gene are GTSNPN and SVGIG (reference sequence). The length of the CDR3 is 12 residues. CDR3 residues: CAWRDAYYGYTF. CDR3 DNA: TGTGCCTGGAGGGATGCCTACTATGGCTACACCTTC.

This clonotype occurred many times. This rearrangement joins TRBV5-1 to TRBJ2-1; TRBD1 agrees at 7 bases. CDR1 and CDR2 from the germline V gene are SGHRS and YFSETQ. The CDR3 has 17 residues. Trimming cost V 4 bases and J 6 bases; bases outside gene matches: 16. The CDR3 region is CASSPLPQGAGGNEQFF. CDR3 DNA sequence: TGCGCCAGCAGCCCCCTCCCCCAAGGGGCAGGGGGCAATGAGCAGTTCTTC.